A selection of T cell receptor beta chains follows, all from one sample in a study of shared clonotypes between healthy human individuals. Some clones are missing from TCRdb's copy, which holds only in-frame ones; the method was immunoSEQ multiplex PCR. The sample has around 1,900,000 clones, over 85% seen once. Sequencing input: naive CD8+ T cells from PBMCs. These receptors were taken from a young man in good health. Some clones in this sample may be carry-over from other donors' samples. CDR3s include the opening cysteine and the closing phenylalanine or tryptophan. Each record gives: J gene, D gene, clone size, V gene, CDR3 DNA, CDR3 protein. A D gene is named only where the DNA matches it firmly. Only some rows state a clone size, as once, few, many or a class for expanded clones.

TRBJ2-4 | . | few | TRBV13 | TGTGCCAGCAGCTTGCTAGCCAAAAACATTCAGTACTTC | CASSLLAKNIQYF
TRBJ2-2 | . | . | TRBV30 | TGTGCCTGGAGTGTCGACAGGGAGGGCGGCGGGGAGCTGTTTTTT | CAWSVDREGGGELFF
TRBJ1-4 | TRBD1 | . | TRBV9 | TGTGCCAGCAGCGTAATGGACAGGGGGCTTTCGAATGAAAAACTGTTTTTT | CASSVMDRGLSNEKLFF
TRBJ2-1 | TRBD2 | . | TRBV7-3 | TGTGCCAGCAGCCCGGACGGCGGGAGTTACAATGAGCAGTTCTTC | CASSPDGGSYNEQFF
TRBJ1-1 | TRBD1 | . | TRBV6-1 | TGTGCCAGCAGTGTTCTATGGGACAGCCCGAACACTGAAGCTTTCTTT | CASSVLWDSPNTEAFF
TRBJ2-7 | . | . | TRBV11-2 | TGTGCCAGCAGCTTAGCGCCTAGTACACCCGAGCAGTACTTC | CASSLAPSTPEQYF
TRBJ2-3 | . | . | TRBV27 | TGTGCCAGCAGTTTCGCGGGGAGCACAGATACGCAGTATTTT | CASSFAGSTDTQYF
TRBJ2-1 | TRBD2 | . | TRBV27 | TGTGCCAGCAGTTTAAGCCCGGGACTAGCGGGAGGGCCACAGGGGCGGTTCTTC | CASSLSPGLAGGPQGRFF
TRBJ1-5 | . | . | TRBV6-1 | TGTGCCAGCAGTGGGGGGACCACCAAGGTGAATCAGCCCCAGCATTTT | CASSGGTTKVNQPQHF
TRBJ1-2 | . | . | TRBV7-2 | TGTGCCAGCAGCTTAGAATTTGCCATCTACGGCTACACCTTC | CASSLEFAIYGYTF
TRBJ2-7 | . | once | TRBV7-9 | TGTGCCAGCAGCTTAGATCCAGGCCCCGAGCAGTACTTC | CASSLDPGPEQYF
TRBJ1-2 | . | . | TRBV6-5 | TGTGCCAGCAGTTACTCGCCAAGTAACTATGGCTACACCTTC | CASSYSPSNYGYTF
TRBJ2-7 | TRBD1 | . | TRBV6-1 | TGTGCCAGCAGCCATTCGACAGGGGGGTACGAGCAGTACTTC | CASSHSTGGYEQYF
TRBJ1-2 | TRBD1 | . | TRBV28 | TGTGCCAGCAGTTCTCCAACCGGGACAGGGAGTAGCTACACCTTC | CASSSPTGTGSSYTF
TRBJ2-1 | . | . | TRBV2 | TGTGCCAGCAGTGAATGGGCAGGGAGTACCTACAATGAGCAGTTCTTC | CASSEWAGSTYNEQFF
TRBJ1-4 | . | few | TRBV6-1 | TGTGCCAGCAGGTCCGGAACTAATGAAAAACTGTTTTTT | CASRSGTNEKLFF
TRBJ1-4 | . | . | TRBV6-1 | TGTGCCAGCAGTGAAGGGGTTGTCACCCGCATGAAAGGGGGAAAACTGTTTTTT | CASSEGVVTRMKGGKLFF
TRBJ1-1 | TRBD1 | . | TRBV5-4 | TGTGCCAGCAGCTTATCCAGGGGGATGCGGGGGACTGAAGCTTTCTTT | CASSLSRGMRGTEAFF
TRBJ1-2 | . | . | TRBV7-2 | TGTGCCAGCTGGTTTCAAATGGGCAGGTTAGGCTACACCTTC | CASWFQMGRLGYTF
TRBJ1-5 | . | . | TRBV30 | TGTGCCTGGAGTGCCAACAGGGTGGGGAGCAATCAGCCCCAGCATTTT | CAWSANRVGSNQPQHF
TRBJ1-2 | TRBD1 | . | TRBV7-9 | TGTGCCTCAAGTGGGGTCCGAGACAGGGTCTATGGCTACACCTTC | CASSGVRDRVYGYTF
TRBJ2-7 | . | . | TRBV19 | TGTGCCACCGGAGGTTCAAATTCCTACGAGCAGTACTTC | CATGGSNSYEQYF
TRBJ2-1 | . | . | TRBV14 | TGTGCCAGCAGCCAAGAGTATCAGCGGTCCTACAATGAGCAGTTCTTC | CASSQEYQRSYNEQFF
TRBJ2-7 | TRBD1 | . | TRBV5-6 | TGTGCCAGCAGCTTCCGGACAGGGGTCTACGAGCAGTACTTC | CASSFRTGVYEQYF
TRBJ1-1 | . | once | TRBV9 | TGTGCCAGCAGTAATTCATATGACAGGAACACTGAAGCTTTCTTT | CASSNSYDRNTEAFF
TRBJ1-1 | . | . | TRBV10-2 | TGCGCCAGCAGTGAGTCGAGGCAGCTTGAAGCTTTCTTT | CASSESRQLEAFF
TRBJ2-7 | TRBD2 | . | TRBV5-1 | TGCGCCAGCAGGGAGGGACTAGCGGGCTCCTACGAGCAGTACTTC | CASREGLAGSYEQYF
TRBJ2-1 | . | . | TRBV29-1 | TGCAGCGTTGAAATACAGATGCAGTTCTTC | CSVEIQMQFF
TRBJ2-7 | TRBD2 | . | TRBV7-2 | TGTGCCAGCAGCTTAGTTTGGCTAGCGGACCCCTCCTACGAGCAGTACTTC | CASSLVWLADPSYEQYF
TRBJ2-6 | TRBD2 | . | TRBV7-3 | TGTGCCAGCAGCTCCATGGGACTAGCGGGATATCGTGGGGCCAACGTCCTGACTTTC | CASSSMGLAGYRGANVLTF
TRBJ2-1 | . | . | TRBV6-4 | TGTGCCAGCAGTGACTCGCCGGACAGTTTCTACAATGAGCAGTTCTTC | CASSDSPDSFYNEQFF
TRBJ2-2 | TRBD2 | . | TRBV4-1 | TGCGCCAGCAGCCAATACGGACTAGCGGCGAACACCGGGGAGCTGTTTTTT | CASSQYGLAANTGELFF
TRBJ2-1 | . | . | TRBV11-2 | TGTGCCAGCAGCTCCGGCATGTGGTATGAGCAGTTCTTC | CASSSGMWYEQFF
TRBJ1-3 | . | . | TRBV7-9 | TGTGCCAGCAGCTTACCGATACGAGGGTCAAACTCTGGAAACACCATATATTTT | CASSLPIRGSNSGNTIYF
TRBJ1-2 | . | . | TRBV4-2 | TGTGCCAGCAGCCCGGACGAAATGGGCTACACCTTC | CASSPDEMGYTF
TRBJ2-5 | TRBD1 | . | TRBV13 | TGTGCCAGCAGCGGCCGGGACAGCAACCTACAAGAGACCCAGTACTTC | CASSGRDSNLQETQYF
TRBJ1-2 | TRBD1 | . | TRBV4-1 | TGCGCCAGCAGCCCGACTCAGGGGGCTGTAGGCTACACCTTC | CASSPTQGAVGYTF
TRBJ2-3 | TRBD2 | once | TRBV10-2 | TGCGCCAGCAGGGGGACTAGCGGGAGGTTGGATACGCAGTATTTT | CASRGTSGRLDTQYF
TRBJ2-2 | . | . | TRBV9 | TGTGCCAGCAGCGTGGGCAGCACCGGGGAGCTGTTTTTT | CASSVGSTGELFF
TRBJ2-6 | TRBD1 | . | TRBV19 | TGTGCCAGTAGGAGGGACAGGGGGCTACTTTCTGGGGCCAACGTCCTGACTTTC | CASRRDRGLLSGANVLTF
TRBJ1-1 | TRBD1 | . | TRBV11-2 | TGTGCCAGCAGCTTATTGACAGGGGAAGTTTTTGAGAACACTGAAGCTTTCTTT | CASSLLTGEVFENTEAFF
TRBJ1-2 | . | . | TRBV5-1 | TGCGCCAGCAGCTTGGAGCCAAGCCCTAATGGCTACACCTTC | CASSLEPSPNGYTF
TRBJ2-2 | . | . | TRBV9 | TGTGCCAGCAGCGTATATGGCGGGACGAACACCGGGGAGCTGTTTTTT | CASSVYGGTNTGELFF
TRBJ2-1 | . | . | TRBV27 | TGTGCCAGCAGAGGCTTTCCCAATGAGCAGTTCTTC | CASRGFPNEQFF
TRBJ2-3 | TRBD2 | . | TRBV5-6 | TGTGCCAGCAGCTTAGCCAGCGGGAGGACCCACCGTATCCTTTTT | CASSLASGRTHRILF
TRBJ1-1 | . | few | TRBV30 | TGTGCCTGGAGTGTATTAGGCTGGGCTGAAGCTTTCTTT | CAWSVLGWAEAFF
TRBJ2-7 | . | . | TRBV4-2 | TGTGCCAGCAGCCGAAAGACAAGCGACTCCTACGAGCAGTACTTC | CASSRKTSDSYEQYF